Listed below are T cell receptor beta chains from one sample, sequenced in a study of STAT3 mutations in large granular lymphocyte leukemia. Measured with immunoSEQ multiplex PCR; TCRdb has only the in-frame clones, and not every one. The data contain 37,000 or so clones, about 88% of them singletons. What was sequenced was PBMCs. These receptors originate from a human donor with T large granular lymphocyte leukemia. Some clones in this sample may be carry-over from other donors' samples. The CDR3 runs from the conserved cysteine through the conserved F or W. D genes are given only for firm matches. Clone size, where shown, is once, few, many, or a class for clones that have expanded.

clone size: -
J gene: TRBJ1-2
V gene: TRBV28
D gene: -
CDR3 protein: CASSFQGRGSGNYGYTF
CDR3 DNA: TGTGCCAGCAGTTTTCAGGGACGCGGGAGCGGTAACTATGGCTACACCTTC

clone size: -
J gene: TRBJ1-2
V gene: TRBV15
D gene: -
CDR3 protein: CATAPRGPEGSYGYTF
CDR3 DNA: TGTGCCACCGCCCCCCGCGGGCCCGAGGGTAGCTATGGCTACACCTTC

clone size: -
J gene: TRBJ2-7
V gene: TRBV6-6
D gene: -
CDR3 protein: CASSLAGNYEQYF
CDR3 DNA: TGTGCCAGCAGCCTTGCGGGGAACTACGAGCAGTACTTC

clone size: few
J gene: TRBJ2-1
V gene: TRBV2
D gene: -
CDR3 protein: CASSEWQGNEQFF
CDR3 DNA: TGTGCCAGCAGTGAATGGCAGGGCAATGAGCAGTTCTTC

clone size: -
J gene: TRBJ1-5
V gene: TRBV9
D gene: TRBD1
CDR3 protein: CASSVGDRQDRPQHF
CDR3 DNA: TGTGCCAGCAGCGTAGGGGACAGACAGGACCGGCCCCAGCATTTT

clone size: -
J gene: TRBJ1-5
V gene: TRBV2
D gene: -
CDR3 protein: CASWGAISNQPQHF
CDR3 DNA: TGTGCCAGCTGGGGGGCCATTAGCAATCAGCCCCAGCATTTT

clone size: -
J gene: TRBJ2-7
V gene: TRBV28
D gene: TRBD1
CDR3 protein: CASSPPDRTYEQYF
CDR3 DNA: TGTGCCAGCAGTCCCCCGGACAGGACCTACGAGCAGTACTTC

clone size: once
J gene: TRBJ2-1
V gene: TRBV4-1
D gene: TRBD2
CDR3 protein: CASSQVAGGPDEQFF
CDR3 DNA: TGCGCCAGCAGCCAAGTAGCGGGGGGGCCCGATGAGCAGTTCTTC

clone size: once
J gene: TRBJ2-7
V gene: TRBV14
D gene: -
CDR3 protein: CASSQGRTYPVEQYF
CDR3 DNA: TGTGCCAGCAGCCAAGGTCGCACGTACCCGGTAGAGCAGTACTTC

clone size: few
J gene: TRBJ1-1
V gene: TRBV4-1
D gene: -
CDR3 protein: CASSQDGLEAFF
CDR3 DNA: TGCGCCAGCAGCCAAGATGGCCTCGAAGCTTTCTTT

clone size: -
J gene: TRBJ1-4
V gene: TRBV18
D gene: -
CDR3 protein: CASHPGVDEKLFF
CDR3 DNA: TGTGCCAGCCACCCTGGGGTTGATGAAAAACTGTTTTTT